This TCR beta chain came from a study of blood T cell repertoires in COVID-19. The wider study: The samples span acute and convalescent COVID-19 from the United States, Italy and Spain. PBMCs, B-cell-depleted T cells, or T cells provided the cDNA or gDNA that made up the material.

The CDR3 has 13 amino acids. Trimming cost V 6 bases and J 6 bases; bases outside gene matches: 6. Germline CDR1 is MDHEN and CDR2 is SYDVKM. Profiled with immunoSEQ multiplex PCR; TCRdb holds only in-frame clones, not every one. Found here are tens of thousands of clones, 85% to 90% of them singletons; the top ten hold 22%. The sequence came from an elderly woman in a cohort sampled during active or convalescent COVID-19. The sample consisted of peripheral blood. The rearrangement links TRBV28 to TRBJ1-2, with TRBD1 matching 8 bases. The CDR3 protein is CASSPGQGNGYTF. The CDR3 bases are TGTGCCAGCAGCCCCGGACAGGGCAATGGCTACACCTTC.